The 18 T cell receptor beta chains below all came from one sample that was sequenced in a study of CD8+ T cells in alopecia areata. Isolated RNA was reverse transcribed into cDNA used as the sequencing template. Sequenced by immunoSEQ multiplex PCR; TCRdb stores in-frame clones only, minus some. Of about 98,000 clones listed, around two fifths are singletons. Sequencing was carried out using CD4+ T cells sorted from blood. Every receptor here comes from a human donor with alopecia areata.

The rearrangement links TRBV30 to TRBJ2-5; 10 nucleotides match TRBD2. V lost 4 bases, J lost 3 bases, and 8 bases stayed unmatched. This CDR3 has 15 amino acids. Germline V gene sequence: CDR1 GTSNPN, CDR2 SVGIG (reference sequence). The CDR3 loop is CAWTSGSVGKETQYF. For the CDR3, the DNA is TGTGCCTGGACTAGCGGGAGTGTCGGTAAAGAGACCCAGTACTTC.

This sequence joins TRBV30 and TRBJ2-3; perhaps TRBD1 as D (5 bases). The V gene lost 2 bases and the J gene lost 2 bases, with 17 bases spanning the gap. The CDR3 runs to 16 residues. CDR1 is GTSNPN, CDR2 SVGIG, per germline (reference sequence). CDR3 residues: CAWSPTDTSDTDTQYF. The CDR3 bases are TGTGCCTGGAGTCCCACGGACACCAGCGACACAGATACGCAGTATTTT.

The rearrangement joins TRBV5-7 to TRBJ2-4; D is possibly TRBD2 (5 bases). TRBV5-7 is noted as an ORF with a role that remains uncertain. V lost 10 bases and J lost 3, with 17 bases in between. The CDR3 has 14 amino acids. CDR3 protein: CASGGGNNKNIQYF. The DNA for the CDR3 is TGTGCCTCCGGAGGCGGAAATAACAAAAACATTCAGTACTTC.

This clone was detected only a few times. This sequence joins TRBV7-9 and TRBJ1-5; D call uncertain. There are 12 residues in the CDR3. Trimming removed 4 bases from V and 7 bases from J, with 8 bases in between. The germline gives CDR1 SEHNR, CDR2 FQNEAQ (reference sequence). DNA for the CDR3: TGTGCCAGCAGCTATGACCTGCAGCCCCAGCATTTT. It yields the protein CASSYDLQPQHF.

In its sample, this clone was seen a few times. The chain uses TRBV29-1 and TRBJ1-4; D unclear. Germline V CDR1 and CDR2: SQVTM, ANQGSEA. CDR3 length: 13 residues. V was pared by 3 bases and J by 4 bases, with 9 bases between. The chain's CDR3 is CSVDGRDNEKLFF. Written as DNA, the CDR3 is TGCAGCGTTGACGGGCGGGATAATGAAAAACTGTTTTTT.

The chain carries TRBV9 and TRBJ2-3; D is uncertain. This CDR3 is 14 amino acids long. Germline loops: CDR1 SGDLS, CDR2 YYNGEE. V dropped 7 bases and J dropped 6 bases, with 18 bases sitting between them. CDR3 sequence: CASGRLGVGDTQYF. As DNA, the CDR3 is TGTGCCAGCGGACGCCTCGGAGTGGGCGATACGCAGTATTTT.

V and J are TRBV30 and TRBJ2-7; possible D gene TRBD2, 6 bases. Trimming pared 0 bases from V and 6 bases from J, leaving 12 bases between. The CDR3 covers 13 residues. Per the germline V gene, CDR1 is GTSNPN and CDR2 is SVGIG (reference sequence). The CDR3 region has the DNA TGTGCCTGGAGTGTCGGCAGGGAGGTCGAGCAGTACTTC. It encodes CAWSVGREVEQYF. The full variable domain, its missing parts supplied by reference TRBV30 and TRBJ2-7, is SQTIHQWPATLVQPVGSPLSLECTVEGTSNPNLYWYRQAAGRGLQLLFYSVGIGQISSEVPQNLSASRPQDRQFILSSKKLLLSDSGFYLCAWSVGREVEQYFGPGTRLTVT.

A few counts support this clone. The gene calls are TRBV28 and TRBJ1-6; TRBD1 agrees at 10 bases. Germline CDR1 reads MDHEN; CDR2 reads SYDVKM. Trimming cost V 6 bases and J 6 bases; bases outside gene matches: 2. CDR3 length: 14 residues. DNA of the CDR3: TGTGCCAGCAGGTGGACAGGGGGTAATTCACCCCTCCACTTT. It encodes CASRWTGGNSPLHF.

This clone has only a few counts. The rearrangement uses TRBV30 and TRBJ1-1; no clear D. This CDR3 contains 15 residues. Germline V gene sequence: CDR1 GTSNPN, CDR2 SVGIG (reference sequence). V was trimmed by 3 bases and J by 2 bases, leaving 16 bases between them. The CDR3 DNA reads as TGTGCCTGGAGGGCCCCAGGACGGTTCAACACTGAAGCTTTCTTT. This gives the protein CAWRAPGRFNTEAFF.

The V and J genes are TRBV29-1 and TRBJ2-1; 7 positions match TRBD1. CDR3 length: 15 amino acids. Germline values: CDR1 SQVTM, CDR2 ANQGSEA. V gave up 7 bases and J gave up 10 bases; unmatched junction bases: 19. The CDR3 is CSGGTAGTRMDEQFF. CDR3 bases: TGCAGCGGAGGGACAGCCGGGACCCGGATGGACGAGCAGTTCTTC.

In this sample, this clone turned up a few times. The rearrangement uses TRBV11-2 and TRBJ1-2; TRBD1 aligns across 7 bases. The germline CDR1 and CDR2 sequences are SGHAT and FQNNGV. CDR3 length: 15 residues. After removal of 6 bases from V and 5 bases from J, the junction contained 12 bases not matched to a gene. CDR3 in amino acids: CASRRPGRGTYGYTF. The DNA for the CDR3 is TGTGCCAGCAGACGTCCGGGCAGGGGGACTTATGGCTACACCTTC. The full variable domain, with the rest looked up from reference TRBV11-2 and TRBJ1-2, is EAGVAQSPRYKIIEKRQSVAFWCNPISGHATLYWYQQILGQGPKLLIQFQNNGVVDDSQLPKDRFSAERLKGVDSTLKIQPAKLEDSAVYLCASRRPGRGTYGYTFGSGTRLTVV.

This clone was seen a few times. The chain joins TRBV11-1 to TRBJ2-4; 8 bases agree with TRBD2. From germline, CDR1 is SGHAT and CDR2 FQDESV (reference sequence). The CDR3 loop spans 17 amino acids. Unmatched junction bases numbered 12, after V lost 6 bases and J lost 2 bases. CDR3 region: CASRAPLRGESKNIQYF. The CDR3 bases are TGTGCCAGCAGGGCCCCTTTGCGGGGGGAATCCAAAAACATTCAGTACTTC.

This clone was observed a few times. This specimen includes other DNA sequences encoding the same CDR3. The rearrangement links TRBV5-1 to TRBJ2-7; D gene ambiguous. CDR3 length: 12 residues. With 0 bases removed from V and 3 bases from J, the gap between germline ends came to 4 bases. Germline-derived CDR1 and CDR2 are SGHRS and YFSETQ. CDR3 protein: CASSLEGYEQYF. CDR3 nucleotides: TGCGCCAGCAGCTTGGAGGGCTACGAGCAGTACTTC.

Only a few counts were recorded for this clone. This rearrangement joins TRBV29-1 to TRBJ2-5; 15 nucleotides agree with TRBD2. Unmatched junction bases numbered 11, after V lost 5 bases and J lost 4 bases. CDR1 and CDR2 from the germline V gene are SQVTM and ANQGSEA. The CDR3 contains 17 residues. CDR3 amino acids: CSVRPRTSGRGPETQYF. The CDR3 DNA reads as TGCAGCGTTCGTCCCAGGACTAGCGGGAGGGGACCAGAGACCCAGTACTTC.

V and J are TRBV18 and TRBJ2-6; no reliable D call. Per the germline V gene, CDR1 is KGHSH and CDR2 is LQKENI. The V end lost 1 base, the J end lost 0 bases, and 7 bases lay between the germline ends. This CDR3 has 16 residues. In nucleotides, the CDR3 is TGTGCCAGCTCACCACAGGCGTACTCTGGGGCCAACGTCCTGACTTTC. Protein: CASSPQAYSGANVLTF.

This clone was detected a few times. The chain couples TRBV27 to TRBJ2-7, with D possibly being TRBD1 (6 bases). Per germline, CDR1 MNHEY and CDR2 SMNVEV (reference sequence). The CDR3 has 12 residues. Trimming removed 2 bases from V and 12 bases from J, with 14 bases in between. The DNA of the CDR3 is TGTGCCAGCAGTTTAAGGCAGGGGCCCCTGTACTTC. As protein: CASSLRQGPLYF.

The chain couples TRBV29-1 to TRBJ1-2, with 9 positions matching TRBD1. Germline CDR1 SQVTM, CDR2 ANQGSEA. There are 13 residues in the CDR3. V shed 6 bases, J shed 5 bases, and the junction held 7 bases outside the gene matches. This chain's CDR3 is CSVEGQGGYGYTF. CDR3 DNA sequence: TGCAGCGTCGAGGGACAGGGAGGATATGGCTACACCTTC.

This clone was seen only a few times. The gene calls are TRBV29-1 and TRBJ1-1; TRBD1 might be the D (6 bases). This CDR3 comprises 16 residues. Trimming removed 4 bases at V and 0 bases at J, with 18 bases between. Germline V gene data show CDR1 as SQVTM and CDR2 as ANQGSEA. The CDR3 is CSVAGGRTALNTEAFF. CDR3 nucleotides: TGCAGCGTTGCGGGGGGAAGGACAGCTCTGAACACTGAAGCTTTCTTT.